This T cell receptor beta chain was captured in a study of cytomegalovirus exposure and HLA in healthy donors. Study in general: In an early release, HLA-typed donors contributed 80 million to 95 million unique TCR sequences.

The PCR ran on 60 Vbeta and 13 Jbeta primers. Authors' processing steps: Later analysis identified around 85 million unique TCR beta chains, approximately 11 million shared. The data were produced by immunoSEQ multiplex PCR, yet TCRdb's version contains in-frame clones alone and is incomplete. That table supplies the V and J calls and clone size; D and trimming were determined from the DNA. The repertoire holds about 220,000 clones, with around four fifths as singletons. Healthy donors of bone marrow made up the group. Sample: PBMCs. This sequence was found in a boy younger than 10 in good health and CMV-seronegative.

The CDR3 coding sequence is TGTGCCACCCGATTACTAGCGGGAGGATCAGATACGCAGTATTTT. It yields the protein CATRLLAGGSDTQYF. The chain joins TRBV27 to TRBJ2-3, with 12 bases matching TRBD2. Looked up from germline, CDR1 is MNHEY and CDR2 is SMNVEV (reference sequence). This CDR3 is built from 15 residues. J was trimmed by 4 bases and V by 10 bases; bases with no gene match: 9.